This T cell receptor beta chain was identified during a study of memory CD4+ T cells and cytomegalovirus serostatus. Overall study context: Healthy Belgian adult donors included 9 or 10 CMV-positive and 24 CMV-negative people. General study results and limits: CD4+ memory repertoires contained about two fifths of the 164 reported CMV TCRbeta sequences.

Comment on this clone: Its specificity is unknown.

Single viable CD3+CD4+CD8-CD45RO+ cells were sorted as the memory CD4+ T cells. Under the authors' procedure: After removing out-of-frame reads, over 2 million distinct TCRbeta sequences remained. Clones were read by immunoSEQ multiplex PCR, and TCRdb kept only the in-frame ones, dropping some. That table is the source of V, J and clone size, and D and trimming were worked out from the DNA. The table has around 44,000 clones, roughly 79% seen once. Germline V lookup: CDR1 MNHNY, CDR2 SVGAGI (reference sequence). Trimming cost V 6 bases and J 1 base, with 18 bases left between them. This CDR3 is built from 16 residues.

The receptor was derived from an adult in good health and CMV-seronegative. The chain joins TRBV6-6 to TRBJ2-5; D is undetermined. Material for sequencing was memory CD4+ T cells from blood. The CDR3 bases are TGTGCCAGCAGCTACGCCCCCCTAAAGTTCCAAGAGACCCAGTACTTC. Translation gives CASSYAPLKFQETQYF.